This TCR beta chain is drawn from a study of CD8+ T cells in alopecia areata. Notes on the study in general: Scalp clonality, together with expanded CD8+ clones among the top 100, fell significantly with tofacitinib.

After isolation, RNA underwent reverse transcription to generate cDNA as the sequencing template. Method: immunoSEQ multiplex PCR; TCRdb's copy keeps in-frame clones and lacks some. The sample holds around 140,000 clones, about 88% seen once. Treatment given: oral pan-JAK inhibitor, 5-10 mg twice daily. On this clone: Its antigen is as yet unknown.

This receptor was identified in a human donor with alopecia areata. The sequencing used CD8+ T cells sorted from blood, collected at week 4, from a patient treated with tofacitinib.

As DNA, the CDR3 is TGTGCCAGCAGCGTAGCCGGTAGCGGGAGTATCTACGAGCAGTACTTC. Encoded protein: CASSVAGSGSIYEQYF. This chain links TRBV9 with TRBJ2-7; 9 bases agree with TRBD2. The junction had 7 bases not matched to a gene; V was cut back by 0 bases and J by 3 bases. CDR3 length equals 16 residues. In germline, CDR1 is SGDLS, CDR2 YYNGEE.